This T cell receptor (beta chain) was sequenced during a study of graft-versus-host responses after intestinal transplantation. Study-level information: Recipients were all induced with anti-thymocyte globulin, then given tacrolimus and steroids for about 3 years.

Clones were read by immunoSEQ multiplex PCR, and TCRdb kept only the in-frame ones, dropping some. Of about 81,000 clones detected, roughly 89% appear once; the ten largest clones hold 0.34%. A word on this clone: Its antigen remains unknown.

This CDR3 contains 15 residues. Trimming removed 3 bases at V and 1 base at J, with 13 bases between. Per the germline V gene, CDR1 is SGDLS and CDR2 is YYNGEE. The sequencing here drew on unstimulated CD4+ T cells sorted from spleen or lymph node cells, taken before intestinal transplant. The source is a human donor who received an intestinal transplant. V and J are TRBV9 and TRBJ1-1; TRBD1 is a possible D gene (6 bases). CDR3 protein: CASSAVQGSNTEAFF. CDR3 in DNA: TGTGCCAGCAGCGCGGTACAGGGCTCGAACACTGAAGCTTTCTTT.